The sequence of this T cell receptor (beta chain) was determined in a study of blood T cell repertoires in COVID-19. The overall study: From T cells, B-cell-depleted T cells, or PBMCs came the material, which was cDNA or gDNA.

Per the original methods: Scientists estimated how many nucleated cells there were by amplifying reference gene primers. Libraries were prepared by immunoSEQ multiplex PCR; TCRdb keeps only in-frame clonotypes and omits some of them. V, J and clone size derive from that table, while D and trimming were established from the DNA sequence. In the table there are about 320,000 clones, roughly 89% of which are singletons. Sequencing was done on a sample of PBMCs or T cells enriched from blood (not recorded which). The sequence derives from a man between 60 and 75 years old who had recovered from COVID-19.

CDR3 coding DNA: TGTGCCAGTAGTATCAACACCTACAATGAGCAGTTCTTC. Amino acid sequence: CASSINTYNEQFF. The chain carries TRBV19 and TRBJ2-1; D is uncertain. Germline V gene lookup returns CDR1 LNHDA and CDR2 SQIVND (reference sequence). CDR3 size: 13 residues. V lost 3 bases and J lost 2, with 5 bases in between.